A single sample gave rise to the 28 T cell receptor beta chains below, sequenced in a study of shared clonotypes between healthy human individuals. Assay used: immunoSEQ multiplex PCR; TCRdb lists only in-frame clones, some missing. The table records 470,000 or so clones, about 72% of them present only once. The source material was PBMCs. These TCRs come from a woman aged 35 to 49 in good health. Some clones in this sample may be carry-over from other donors' samples.

This chain joins TRBV5-1 and TRBJ2-3; D gene unclear. This CDR3 region has 16 residues. V dropped 4 bases and J dropped 3 bases, with 18 bases sitting between them. Germline loops: CDR1 SGHRS, CDR2 YFSETQ. The CDR3 DNA reads TGCGCCAGCAGCCCCCCCCTGGAAGGGCTAACAGATACGCAGTATTTT. As protein: CASSPPLEGLTDTQYF.

J is TRBJ2-1 and V is TRBV5-4; possibly TRBD1 for D (6 bases). The CDR3 is 15 residues long. From germline, CDR1 is SGHNT and CDR2 YYREEE (reference sequence). Trimming removed 4 bases at V and 7 bases at J, with 18 bases between. The CDR3 DNA reads as TGTGCCAGCAGCGCAGCCAACAGGGTTTCAAATGAGCAGTTCTTC. Translated: CASSAANRVSNEQFF.

The V call is TRBV15, the J call TRBJ2-3; D might be TRBD1 (5 bases). The CDR3 is 15 amino acids. V lost 3 bases to trimming and J lost 0 bases, with 10 bases between them. The germline CDR1 and CDR2 sequences are LNHNV and YYDKDF (reference sequence). CDR3 in amino acids: CATSRRTPSTDTQYF. In DNA, the CDR3 is TGTGCCACCAGCAGGAGGACACCTAGCACAGATACGCAGTATTTT. Full variable domain (outside the CDR3, taken from reference TRBV15 and TRBJ2-3): DAMVIQNPRYQVTQFGKPVTLSCSQTLNHNVMYWYQQKSSQAPKLLFHYYDKDFNNEADTPDNFQSRRPNTSFCFLDIRSPGLGDTAMYLCATSRRTPSTDTQYFGPGTRLTVL.

The chain links TRBV5-5 to TRBJ2-5; 10 bases fit TRBD1. The length of the CDR3 is 15 residues. Germline CDR1 and CDR2: SGHKS and YYEKEE (reference sequence). Trimming removed 4 bases from V and 5 bases from J; junction bases left unmatched: 8. This CDR3 is CASSAYGTGVETQYF. CDR3 nucleotides: TGTGCCAGCAGCGCCTACGGGACAGGGGTGGAGACCCAGTACTTC.

This sequence joins TRBV19 and TRBJ2-2; 10 positions match TRBD2. Germline V gives CDR1 LNHDA, CDR2 SQIVND (reference sequence). With 7 bases clipped from V and 6 bases from J, the junction kept 11 bases outside the gene matches. The CDR3 is 16 residues long. DNA of the CDR3: TGTGCCAGTAAACTAGCGGGATTTACGGTTCCCGGGGAGCTGTTTTTT. Translating it yields CASKLAGFTVPGELFF. Using reference TRBV19 and TRBJ2-2 for the parts outside the CDR3, the full variable domain is DGGITQSPKYLFRKEGQNVTLSCEQNLNHDAMYWYRQDPGQGLRLIYYSQIVNDFQKGDIAEGYSVSREKKESFPLTVTSAQKNPTAFYLCASKLAGFTVPGELFFGEGSRLTVL.

The rearrangement joins TRBV19 to TRBJ1-1; TRBD1 matches 7 bases. J lost 5 bases, V lost 3 bases, and 6 bases had no gene match. In germline, CDR1 is LNHDA, CDR2 SQIVND (reference sequence). The CDR3 consists of 14 residues. CDR3 sequence: CASSMPQGWTEAFF. The CDR3 nucleotides read TGTGCCAGTAGTATGCCACAGGGGTGGACTGAAGCTTTCTTT.

The rearrangement uses TRBV5-1 and TRBJ2-5, with 10 bases lining up with TRBD2. Germline CDR1 reads SGHRS; CDR2 reads YFSETQ. V shed 1 base and J 5 bases; nucleotides not matched to a gene: 8. There are 16 residues in the CDR3. Written as DNA, the CDR3 is TGCGCCAGCAGCTTGTTGGCTAGCGGGAGTTGGGAGACCCAGTACTTC. Its translation is CASSLLASGSWETQYF.

The chain links TRBV10-3 to TRBJ1-6; no reliable D call. The CDR3 runs 16 residues. The V gene's germline CDR1 is ENHRY and CDR2 SYGVKD. V was cut by 0 bases and J by 0 bases, with 6 bases left in between. CDR3 loop: CAISESRSSYNSPLHF. The CDR3 DNA sequence: TGTGCCATCAGTGAGTCAAGGAGCTCCTATAATTCACCCCTCCACTTT.

This clone appeared a single time. The rearrangement uses TRBV5-1 and TRBJ1-5, with TRBD1 as a possible D gene (5 bases). With 4 bases removed from V and 7 bases from J, the gap between germline ends came to 15 bases. The CDR3 sequence is 14 residues long. The V gene's germline CDR1 is SGHRS and CDR2 YFSETQ. The CDR3 sequence: CASSPGEGRQPQHF. CDR3 bases: TGCGCCAGCAGCCCCGGGGAGGGGAGGCAGCCCCAGCATTTT.

This clone came up a few times. The chain employs TRBV7-9 and TRBJ1-2; 10 bases match TRBD1. Germline CDR1 and CDR2: SEHNR and FQNEAQ (reference sequence). This CDR3 is built from 14 residues. The V and J ends lost 5 bases and 7 bases, in that order; junction bases with no gene match: 7. This CDR3 reads CASSRQGAASGYTF. CDR3 in DNA: TGTGCCAGCAGCCGACAGGGGGCTGCGTCTGGCTACACCTTC.

For this clone: Its ends do not fully match the called genes, so a read error is possible. J is TRBJ1-5 and V is TRBV30; 7 nucleotides align to TRBD1. Per germline, CDR1 GTSNPN and CDR2 SVGIG (reference sequence). This CDR3 contains 13 residues. The CDR3 DNA reads TGTACCTGGGGGACAGATAGCAATCAGCCCCAGCATTTT. It translates to CTWGTDSNQPQHF. The variable domain in full, completed from reference TRBV30 and TRBJ1-5, reads SQTIHQWPATLVQPVGSPLSLECTVEGTSNPNLYWYRQAAGRGLQLLFYSVGIGQISSEVPQNLSASRPQDRQFILSSKKLLLSDSGFYLCTWGTDSNQPQHFGDGTRLSIL.

This clone has just a few counts. DNA of the CDR3: TGTGCCAGCAGCTTAGGCAGGGGGCCCCACTACGAGCAGTACTTC. This sequence encodes CASSLGRGPHYEQYF. The chain has TRBV7-6 and TRBJ2-7; TRBD1 matches 8 bases. V shed 1 base, J shed 3 bases, and the junction held 5 bases outside the gene matches. Germline V gives CDR1 SGHVS, CDR2 FNYEAQ. This CDR3 region has 15 residues.

Only one count was recorded for this clone. The V gene is TRBV7-7, the J gene TRBJ2-7; perhaps TRBD1 as D (5 bases). Germline V CDR1 and CDR2: SSHAT, FNYEAQ (reference sequence). This CDR3 contains 14 residues. Trimming left V 5 bases short and J 1 base short, with 12 bases between. In nucleotides, the CDR3 is TGTGCCAGCAGCCCCACGGACAAGTCCTACGAGCAGTACTTC. Amino acids: CASSPTDKSYEQYF.

The chain combines TRBV6-5 with TRBJ2-3, with 9 bases that match TRBD2. The CDR3 is made up of 13 amino acids. The germline gives CDR1 MNHEY, CDR2 SVGAGI. Losses at the gene ends were 6 bases for V and 5 bases for J; bases not matched to a gene: 3. The CDR3 loop is CASRKRGVDTQYF. In nucleotides, the CDR3 is TGTGCCAGCAGGAAGCGGGGGGTAGATACGCAGTATTTT.

V usage is TRBV6-5 and J usage is TRBJ1-4, with 8 positions matching TRBD1. The J segment lost 7 bases and the V segment lost 0 bases, leaving 7 bases of the junction unmatched. In germline, CDR1 is MNHEY, CDR2 SVGAGI. The CDR3 loop spans 16 amino acids. The CDR3 DNA sequence: TGTGCCAGCAGTTACTCGGGACAGGTTGGCGGTGAAAAACTGTTTTTT. Its translation is CASSYSGQVGGEKLFF.

This clone was seen a single time. This chain joins TRBV7-8 and TRBJ2-7; 7 positions match TRBD1. Per germline, CDR1 SGHVS and CDR2 FQNEAQ. The CDR3 has 13 amino acids. V was pared by 7 bases and J by 3 bases, with 6 bases of the junction left unmatched. CDR3 region: CASTVDRDYEQYF. The DNA for the CDR3 is TGTGCCAGCACTGTAGACAGGGACTACGAGCAGTACTTC.

The chain has TRBV6-1 and TRBJ2-1, with D perhaps TRBD1 (6 bases). This CDR3 region has 13 residues. Germline V gene data show CDR1 as MNHNS and CDR2 as SASEGT. V dropped 1 base and J dropped 12 bases, with 13 bases sitting between them. The CDR3 sequence is CASSEVSGVGQFF. The CDR3 region has the DNA TGTGCCAGCAGTGAAGTTTCAGGGGTCGGGCAGTTCTTC.

V is TRBV15 and J is TRBJ1-1; D not certain. Trimming took 5 bases from V and 0 from J, leaving 13 bases between them. The CDR3 is made up of 15 amino acids. CDR1 is LNHNV and CDR2 is YYDKDF in the germline V gene (reference sequence). Written as DNA, the CDR3 is TGTGCCACCAGCGCATTGGGAGCTCTGAACACTGAAGCTTTCTTT. It specifies CATSALGALNTEAFF.

The rearrangement joins TRBV7-2 to TRBJ2-1; possibly TRBD2 for D (5 bases). This CDR3 spans 13 amino acids. The V gene's germline CDR1 is SGHTA and CDR2 FQGNSA. Trimming took 0 bases from V and 9 from J, leaving 9 bases between them. The CDR3 region has the DNA TGTGCCAGCAGCTTAGCGATCCGGGGTGAGCAGTTCTTC. It encodes CASSLAIRGEQFF.

This clone was seen only once. This rearrangement joins TRBV6-1 to TRBJ2-4; D is unresolved. Trimming took off 0 bases at V and 13 bases at J, with 10 bases between the two ends. In germline, CDR1 is MNHNS, CDR2 SASEGT. The CDR3 loop spans 12 amino acids. The CDR3 DNA reads as TGTGCCAGCAGTGAAGCTGTGTCAGGACAGTACTTC. Translating it yields CASSEAVSGQYF.

This chain links TRBV27 with TRBJ2-5; tentative D call: TRBD2 (5 bases). This CDR3 contains 15 residues. Trimming took off 2 bases at V and 2 bases at J, with 12 bases between the two ends. CDR1 MNHEY and CDR2 SMNVEV come from the germline V gene (reference sequence). CDR3 sequence (DNA): TGTGCCAGCAGTTTAGGGCTTCCGGGACAAGAGACCCAGTACTTC. This encodes CASSLGLPGQETQYF.

V usage is TRBV28 and J usage is TRBJ1-2; a possible D gene is TRBD1 (6 bases). Between the trimmed V and J ends, which lost 4 bases and 5 bases, there was a span of 14 bases. Germline-derived CDR1 and CDR2 are MDHEN and SYDVKM. The length of the CDR3 is 14 residues. The CDR3 region has the DNA TGTGCCAGCAGTTCAACTGACAGGAATTATGGCTACACCTTC. It yields the protein CASSSTDRNYGYTF.

This chain connects TRBV5-6 to TRBJ2-3, with 11 positions matching TRBD2. This CDR3 has 16 residues. Germline CDR1 and CDR2: SGHDT and YYEEEE. V shed 3 bases, J shed 6 bases, and the junction held 9 bases outside the gene matches. The CDR3: CASSSPTSGVGDTQYF. The CDR3 coding sequence is TGTGCCAGCAGCTCGCCGACTAGCGGGGTAGGGGATACGCAGTATTTT.

The CDR3 DNA follows: TGTGCCAGTACGGCAACTAATGAAAAACTGTTTTTT. This sequence encodes CASTATNEKLFF. The chain employs TRBV19 and TRBJ1-4, with no clear D. The CDR3 runs to 12 residues. The V end was cut by 7 bases, the J end by 0 bases, with 3 bases between. Germline V gene lookup returns CDR1 LNHDA and CDR2 SQIVND (reference sequence).

J is TRBJ1-4 and V is TRBV5-1; 7 bases fit TRBD1. This CDR3 has 13 amino acids. Germline CDR1 is SGHRS and CDR2 is YFSETQ. V was clipped by 3 bases and J by 8 bases; unmatched bases: 4. The CDR3 reads CASSWDRGEKLFF. For the CDR3, the DNA is TGCGCCAGCAGCTGGGACAGAGGCGAAAAACTGTTTTTT.

CDR3 region: CASSHNEQFF. The DNA of the CDR3 is TGTGCCAGCAGTCACAATGAGCAGTTCTTC. The gene calls are TRBV28 and TRBJ2-1; D is unclear. The V end was cut by 5 bases, the J end by 5 bases, with 1 base between. The germline V gene encodes CDR1 MDHEN and CDR2 SYDVKM. The CDR3 loop spans 10 amino acids.

The V gene is TRBV2, the J gene TRBJ2-3; TRBD2 matches 7 bases. The CDR3 length is 15 residues. The germline V gene has CDR1 SNHLY and CDR2 FYNNEI. Trimming removed 5 bases from V and 0 bases from J; junction bases left unmatched: 5. The CDR3 DNA reads TGTGCCAGCAGTTCTCTAGCGGAAAGCACAGATACGCAGTATTTT. Its protein is CASSSLAESTDTQYF.

The rearrangement uses TRBV6-6 and TRBJ1-4; D possibly corresponds to TRBD1 (6 bases). Germline lookup yields CDR1 MNHNY and CDR2 SVGAGI (reference sequence). V lost 6 bases and J lost 8, with 13 bases in between. This CDR3 region has 13 residues. The CDR3 region is CASSYREQEKLFF. CDR3 in DNA: TGTGCCAGCAGCTACAGGGAGCAGGAAAAACTGTTTTTT.